The subject of this entry is one TCR beta chain. Its antigen is not yet known. Base qualities are not provided; no much larger clone lies one nucleotide away. Cut back by 4 bases and 2 bases, the V and J ends lie 9 bases apart. The germline V gene gives CDR1 as MGHDK and CDR2 as SYGVNS. The CDR3 has 13 amino acids, counting the end cysteine and phenylalanine. Kept here is only the CDR3 DNA, which spans 39 bases and is read in frame from base 1. Collaborating institutions collected whole blood in K2EDTA tubes following their own protocols. For TCRbeta analysis, collaborators shipped samples in one of three forms: frozen whole blood, isolated PBMCs, or DNA extracted from either of those sample types. This sample is part of a study of blood T cell repertoires in COVID-19 (dated by TCRdb to about 2020). At the level of the whole study: Samples covering the acute and convalescent phases of COVID-19 were provided by collaborators in the United States, Italy and Spain. The material from the prospective study consisted of cDNA or gDNA derived from T cells, B-cell-depleted T cells, or PBMCs. The dataset comprised deeply sampled blood TCRbeta repertoires from subjects exposed to, actively infected with, or recovered from COVID-19. A freely available public database, intended as a resource for researchers studying the immune response to SARS-CoV-2, is where the repertoires were released. Samples were obtained from the ongoing ImmuneRACE study (first 160 participants) and from over 1,000 subjects provided by 6 global collaborators. Nearly every sample came with metadata listing a de-identified subject ID, COVID-19 status, age in years and sex. Where available, HLA class I and class II types were taken from metadata supplied by the sample provider and were not determined by assay-based typing.

General study outcomes and caveats: The quantity of clinical and demographic metadata differed by source and by participant and was supplied without curation.

The immunoSEQ Assay, a bias-controlled multiplex PCR, was used to amplify TCRbeta CDR3 regions from genomic DNA. Regarding the original processing steps: The number of nucleated cells in each sample was estimated from the amplification of reference gene primers within the assay. To quantify the absolute abundance of each unique TCRbeta CDR3 rearrangement, sequence reads were collapsed and filtered. For each sample, productive Simpson clonality was calculated as the square root of Simpson's diversity index across productive rearrangements. This is the immuneACCESS table as TCRdb keeps it, with only in-frame sequences that have V and J called. A part of the clones is gone; compared with another copy, unresolved V genes explain less than half, and the rest is unexplained. The D gene and trimming were derived from the DNA, and the V and J assignments and clone size from that table. This sample lists approximately 270,000 clones; roughly nine tenths were detected once. Under 2.5% of the sample lies in the top ten.

This clonotype originated in a man aged 50 to 59 with acute or convalescent COVID-19. Sample: peripheral blood. The chain is assembled from TRBV25-1 and TRBJ2-7; the D gene assignment is ambiguous. The CDR3 reads as follows: CASSVRGTYEQYF. The base sequence is TGTGCCAGCAGTGTACGAGGAACCTACGAGCAGTACTTC.